The subject of this entry is one T cell receptor beta chain. The assay was immunoSEQ multiplex PCR, and TCRdb's table has in-frame clones only and misses some. This sample has under 200,000 clones, with around four fifths found just once. The source of the sample is a study of blood T cell repertoires in COVID-19. V was clipped by 9 bases and J by 5 bases, with 20 bases between them. CDR1 and CDR2 (germline): MNHEY, SMNVEV (reference sequence). The CDR3 covers 14 residues. The sequence was collected from a woman aged 70-85 years with COVID-19, enrolled during active disease. The chain uses TRBV27 and TRBJ2-7, with D possibly being TRBD2 (6 bases). The specimen was peripheral blood. CDR3 amino acids: CASRRAGQVHEQYF. The DNA of the CDR3 is TGTGCCAGTCGGAGGGCAGGGCAGGTCCACGAGCAGTACTTC.